A selection of T cell receptor beta chains follows, all from one sample in a study of T cell repertoires in cytomegalovirus infection. Each CDR3 protein gets one entry after TCRdb re-called the reads with MiXCR. The sample lists some 680,000 distinct CDR3 sequences, under 40% seen once, with 2.8% in the top ten. The sequenced sample was PBMCs. These TCRs come from a human donor in good health (CMV status not recorded). Some clones in this sample may be carry-over from other donors' samples. CDR3s include the opening cysteine and the closing phenylalanine or tryptophan. The D gene is left open where the match is weak. The size of a clone is reported for some rows only, either as once, few or many, or as a class for expanded clones.

J gene	D gene	V gene	clone size	CDR3 DNA	CDR3 protein
TRBJ2-7	NA	TRBV15	NA	TGTGCCACCAGCAGGGGGGTATCCCAGGGGTACGAGCAGTACTTC	CATSRGVSQGYEQYF
TRBJ2-5	TRBD1	TRBV7-6	few	TGTGCCAGCAGCCGCACAGGGGCAAGGACCCAGTACTTC	CASSRTGARTQYF
TRBJ2-5	NA	TRBV27	NA	TGTGCCAGCAGTTTAGGCCCCGGGGACGGACGAATAGACCAAGAGACCCAGTACTTC	CASSLGPGDGRIDQETQYF
TRBJ2-7	TRBD1	TRBV6-5	NA	TGTGCCAGCAGTTCTCCCGGGACAGGGGGGGACGAGCAGTACTTC	CASSSPGTGGDEQYF
TRBJ2-5	TRBD2	TRBV28	NA	TGTGCCAGCAGAGCTAGCGGGGGGCACCAAGAGACCCAGTACTTC	CASRASGGHQETQYF
TRBJ2-1	NA	TRBV9	NA	TGTGCCAGCAGCGTCGGGGGCGCTGAGCAGTTCTTC	CASSVGGAEQFF
TRBJ1-6	NA	TRBV7-9	few	TGTGCCAGCAGCTCTGGAGAAACTCCCCTCCACTTT	CASSSGETPLHF
TRBJ1-1	NA	TRBV27	few	TGTGCCAGCAAATTCGTGGAGGGGGCTGAAGCTTTCTTT	CASKFVEGAEAFF
TRBJ2-1	TRBD2	TRBV7-2	many	TGTGCCAGCAGCTTTCTGGGACTAGCGGACAATGAGCAGTTCTTC	CASSFLGLADNEQFF
TRBJ1-5	NA	TRBV12-3/TRBV12-4	NA	TGTGCCAGCAGTTTTGGGGCCTACAATCAGCCCCAGCATTTT	CASSFGAYNQPQHF
TRBJ2-3	TRBD2	TRBV11-3	NA	TGTGCCAGCAGCCCACGTCCCGGGACTAGTGGGGGCGCAGATACGCAGTATTTT	CASSPRPGTSGGADTQYF
TRBJ1-5	NA	TRBV30	few	TGTGCCTGGAGCGCAGGGGCGAATCAGCCCCAGCATTTT	CAWSAGANQPQHF
TRBJ2-5	NA	TRBV6-1	NA	TGTGCCAGCAGTGAAGAGGCACGGGAGACCCAGTACTTC	CASSEEARETQYF
TRBJ2-1	NA	TRBV28	NA	TGTGCCAGCAGCCATAACGGCCCGGTCTCCTACAATGAGCAGTTCTTC	CASSHNGPVSYNEQFF
TRBJ2-7	TRBD1	TRBV12-3/TRBV12-4	NA	TGTGACAGCAGTTTTAGGGGACAGGGGATCTACGAGCAGTACTTC	CDSSFRGQGIYEQYF
TRBJ2-7	TRBD1	TRBV5-6	NA	TGTGCCAGCAGCACCACCGGGACAGCTGGCGAGCAGTACTTC	CASSTTGTAGEQYF
TRBJ2-7	NA	TRBV7-2	many	TGTGCCAGCAGCTTAGGGGCAGACACCTACGAGCAGTACTTC	CASSLGADTYEQYF
TRBJ1-1	NA	TRBV7-3	NA	TGTGCCAGCAGCCCTAGTACGAACACTGAAGCTTTCTTT	CASSPSTNTEAFF
TRBJ2-3	TRBD2	TRBV5-1	NA	TGCGCCAGCTCTCGGGGGGAGCGTGATACGCAGTATTTT	CASSRGERDTQYF
TRBJ2-6	NA	TRBV28	few	TGTGCCAGCACGGTCGGCGGCGCTGGGGCCAACGTCCTGACTTTC	CASTVGGAGANVLTF
TRBJ2-5	TRBD1	TRBV6-8	NA	TGTGCCAGCAGTGCCAACAGGGGCCAAGAGACCCAGTACTTC	CASSANRGQETQYF
TRBJ1-5	NA	TRBV20-1	NA	TGCAGTGCTAGAGCTAGGAGCAATCAGCCCCAGCATTTT	CSARARSNQPQHF
TRBJ2-7	NA	TRBV7-9	NA	TGTGCCAGCAGCTCTCGACGTGGGGCGTCCTACGAGCAGTACTTC	CASSSRRGASYEQYF
TRBJ1-6	NA	TRBV28	NA	TGTGCCATCACACCCGCCGGGACCCCGAATTCACCCCTCCACTTT	CAITPAGTPNSPLHF
TRBJ2-7	NA	TRBV2	NA	TGTGCCAGCAGTGGGGGTGAGGCGGGGTACGAGCAGTACTTC	CASSGGEAGYEQYF
TRBJ2-3	TRBD1	TRBV11-3	many	TGTGCCAGCAGCTCCAGCGCCAGCCACCGACAGGGCGAAAGCACAGATACGCAGTATTTT	CASSSSASHRQGESTDTQYF
TRBJ2-6	NA	TRBV20-1	few	TGCAGTGCTAGAGATGAGGGGGGCAGGACCGGTTTCTCTGGGGCCAACGTCCTGACTTTC	CSARDEGGRTGFSGANVLTF